This T cell receptor beta chain was retrieved from a study of blood T cell repertoires in COVID-19. Study details: COVID-19 samples, acute and convalescent, were from the United States, Italy and Spain.

Patients from Seattle were sampled longitudinally, starting during active infection. Germline values: CDR1 MDHEN, CDR2 SYDVKM. This CDR3 comprises 13 residues. V was pared by 5 bases and J by 2 bases, with 9 bases between. The table came from immunoSEQ multiplex PCR; TCRdb's copy has only in-frame clones and leaves some out. This table has about 95,000 clones, around nine tenths appearing once. Sequenced material: peripheral blood. V is TRBV28 and J is TRBJ1-2; D possibly corresponds to TRBD1 (5 bases). The clonotype comes from a man in his fifties or sixties with COVID-19, enrolled during active disease. CDR3 coding DNA: TGTGCCAGCAGTCTTGGGGGGAACTATGGCTACACCTTC. It yields the protein CASSLGGNYGYTF.